Shown below are 18 T cell receptor beta chains from a single sample sequenced in a study of cytomegalovirus exposure and HLA in healthy donors. PCR involved 60 Vbeta and 13 Jbeta primers. The protocol was immunoSEQ multiplex PCR, while the TCRdb copy is restricted to in-frame clones and leaves out a portion. In the table there are approximately 110,000 clones, 15% of which are singletons. Source material: PBMCs. These receptors originate from a woman aged 18-29 years in good health and CMV-seronegative.

This clone was observed a handful of times. The chain's CDR3 is CAWRDRGRQPQHF. The CDR3 region has the DNA TGTGCCTGGAGGGACAGGGGGCGTCAGCCCCAGCATTTT. The chain combines TRBV30 with TRBJ1-5; 11 bases are shared with TRBD1. V dropped 3 bases and J dropped 6; count of bases not matched to a gene: 1. CDR3 size: 13 residues. CDR1 and CDR2 from the germline V gene are GTSNPN and SVGIG (reference sequence).

The V call is TRBV5-1, the J call TRBJ1-6; D gene unclear. V lost 4 bases, J lost 4 bases, and 12 bases lay in between. The CDR3 length is 15 residues. Germline loops: CDR1 SGHRS, CDR2 YFSETQ. The CDR3 DNA reads as TGCGCCAGCAGCACGAGGGCGGATTATAATTCACCCCTCCACTTT. Encoded protein: CASSTRADYNSPLHF.

This clone was picked up a small number of times. The CDR3 loop reads CASSLAPLNTEAFF. The CDR3 DNA follows: TGTGCCAGCAGCTTGGCACCCCTGAACACTGAAGCTTTCTTT. This chain joins TRBV7-6 and TRBJ1-1; the D is unclear. Trimming removed 3 bases at V and 0 bases at J, with 8 bases between. Germline V gene sequence: CDR1 SGHVS, CDR2 FNYEAQ. This CDR3 comprises 14 residues.

The chain uses TRBV28 and TRBJ2-6; D gene uncertain. The CDR3 is 14 amino acids. Between the trimmed V and J ends, which lost 3 bases and 2 bases, there was a span of 5 bases. Germline CDR1 and CDR2: MDHEN and SYDVKM. The CDR3 DNA sequence: TGTGCCAGCAGTTTTAGTCCTGGGGCCAACGTCCTGACTTTC. This gives the protein CASSFSPGANVLTF.

Only a few counts were recorded for this clone. CDR3 DNA sequence: TGTGCCATCAGTGAAGACTACATGGGGACAGATACGCAGTATTTT. Encoded protein: CAISEDYMGTDTQYF. This chain uses TRBV10-3 with TRBJ2-3, with a tentative D call TRBD2 (5 bases). This CDR3 has 15 amino acids. V lost 3 bases to trimming and J lost 3 bases, with 13 bases between them. CDR1 and CDR2 (germline): ENHRY, SYGVKD.

This clone was observed a handful of times. V usage is TRBV13 and J usage is TRBJ2-1, with TRBD2 matching over 7 bases. CDR3 length: 14 residues. CDR1 and CDR2 from the germline V gene are PRHDT and FYEKMQ (reference sequence). V was clipped by 10 bases and J by 0 bases; unmatched bases: 6. The CDR3 coding sequence is TGTGCCATCTCGGGGGGAGACTCCTACAATGAGCAGTTCTTC. Translation gives CAISGGDSYNEQFF.

This clone has a handful of counts. V usage is TRBV4-2 and J usage is TRBJ2-7; D perhaps matches TRBD1 (6 bases). This CDR3 contains 14 residues. Deletions cut 0 bases from V and 7 bases from J, with 13 bases between. The germline gives CDR1 LGHNA, CDR2 YNFKEQ. CDR3 nucleotide sequence: TGTGCCAGCAGCCAAGAGGGGGCAGGTTTAGAGCAGTACTTC. Its translation is CASSQEGAGLEQYF.

The chain couples TRBV6-1 to TRBJ2-1, with a weak D call TRBD2 (5 bases). V dropped 1 base and J dropped 3 bases, with 10 bases sitting between them. The CDR3 has 15 amino acids. CDR1 and CDR2 from the germline V gene are MNHNS and SASEGT. Here the CDR3 DNA reads TGTGCCAGCAGTGAAGGTGGTAGCGTCTACAATGAGCAGTTCTTC. It specifies CASSEGGSVYNEQFF.

This clone was counted only a few times. The rearrangement uses TRBV4-3 and TRBJ1-3, with D possibly matching TRBD1 (5 bases). V lost 0 bases and J 3 bases, leaving 15 bases between the germline ends. Germline loops: CDR1 LGHNA, CDR2 YSLEER. This CDR3 comprises 17 residues. CDR3 in DNA: TGCGCCAGCAGCCAAGACACTGCAGGGTATAGTGGAAACACCATATATTTT. Its protein product is CASSQDTAGYSGNTIYF.

This sequence joins TRBV11-2 and TRBJ2-5, with 11 bases lining up with TRBD2. Germline CDR1 is SGHAT and CDR2 is FQNNGV. The CDR3 contains 17 residues. V shed 1 base and J 5 bases; nucleotides not matched to a gene: 9. CDR3 in amino acids: CASSLGYSGGALETQYF. In DNA, the CDR3 is TGTGCCAGCAGCTTAGGGTATAGCGGGGGGGCCTTGGAGACCCAGTACTTC.

V gene TRBV25-1 combines with J gene TRBJ1-2; 7 positions agree with TRBD1. This CDR3 has 14 residues. Germline assignment: CDR1 MGHDK and CDR2 SYGVNS. J gave up 7 bases and V 6 bases, and 11 bases lay outside the gene matches. CDR3 sequence reads: CASSDRVGVFGYTF. The CDR3 DNA reads as TGTGCCAGCAGCGACAGGGTCGGGGTTTTTGGCTACACCTTC.

The V call is TRBV19, the J call TRBJ2-5, with D tentatively TRBD2 (6 bases). This CDR3 contains 14 residues. The germline V gene has CDR1 LNHDA and CDR2 SQIVND (reference sequence). Trimming left V 3 bases short and J 1 base short, with 9 bases between. The CDR3 is CASSMGGGQETQYF. In nucleotides, the CDR3 is TGTGCCAGTAGTATGGGGGGTGGCCAAGAGACCCAGTACTTC.

This clone was observed a few times. This chain uses TRBV5-1 with TRBJ1-1; maybe TRBD1 (5 bases). Germline V lookup: CDR1 SGHRS, CDR2 YFSETQ. The CDR3 has 14 residues. V was trimmed by 2 bases and J by 3 bases, leaving 11 bases between them. The CDR3 nucleotides are TGCGCCAGCAGCTTCGGCAGGGCGGACACTGAAGCTTTCTTT. Its translation: CASSFGRADTEAFF.

This clone has more than one count but fewer than ten. This chain uses TRBV29-1 with TRBJ2-2; 7 nucleotides match TRBD1. This CDR3 has 16 amino acids. The germline CDR1 and CDR2 sequences are SQVTM and ANQGSEA. V lost 2 bases to trimming and J lost 2 bases; unmatched junction nucleotides: 8. The CDR3 nucleotides are TGCAGCGTTGAACTTCGGGGACAGAGTAACACCGGGGAGCTGTTTTTT. Translation: CSVELRGQSNTGELFF.

This clone turned up a few times. The gene calls are TRBV5-1 and TRBJ1-2, with TRBD1 matching 10 bases. Trimming cost V 4 bases and J 8 bases; bases outside gene matches: 8. Germline loops: CDR1 SGHRS, CDR2 YFSETQ. CDR3 length: 14 amino acids. CDR3 sequence: CASSIRDRGEGYTF. The CDR3 coding sequence is TGCGCCAGCAGCATCCGGGACAGGGGAGAGGGCTACACCTTC.

The CDR3 loop is CASMGTSGEQFF. In DNA form, the CDR3 reads TGTGCCAGCATGGGGACTAGCGGGGAACAGTTCTTC. The chain combines TRBV2 with TRBJ2-1, with 13 bases identical to TRBD2. Germline V gives CDR1 SNHLY, CDR2 FYNNEI. This CDR3 region has 12 residues. Trimming removed 7 bases from V and 13 bases from J; junction bases left unmatched: 4.

The gene calls are TRBV28 and TRBJ1-5; tentatively, D is TRBD1 (5 bases). In germline, CDR1 is MDHEN, CDR2 SYDVKM. V shed 6 bases and J shed 9 bases, with 21 bases lying between them. The length of the CDR3 is 15 residues. The CDR3 coding sequence is TGTGCCAGCAGGCCCCTTAGGGGAGGAGATCTGCCCCAGCATTTT. Its protein is CASRPLRGGDLPQHF.

This chain links TRBV7-9 with TRBJ1-2, with 9 bases matching TRBD1. V dropped 6 bases and J dropped 2; count of bases not matched to a gene: 7. This CDR3 spans 15 amino acids. Germline CDR1 reads SEHNR; CDR2 reads FQNEAQ (reference sequence). The CDR3 region is CASSRPGQGNYGYTF. The CDR3 DNA follows: TGTGCCAGCAGTCGACCGGGACAGGGAAACTATGGCTACACCTTC.